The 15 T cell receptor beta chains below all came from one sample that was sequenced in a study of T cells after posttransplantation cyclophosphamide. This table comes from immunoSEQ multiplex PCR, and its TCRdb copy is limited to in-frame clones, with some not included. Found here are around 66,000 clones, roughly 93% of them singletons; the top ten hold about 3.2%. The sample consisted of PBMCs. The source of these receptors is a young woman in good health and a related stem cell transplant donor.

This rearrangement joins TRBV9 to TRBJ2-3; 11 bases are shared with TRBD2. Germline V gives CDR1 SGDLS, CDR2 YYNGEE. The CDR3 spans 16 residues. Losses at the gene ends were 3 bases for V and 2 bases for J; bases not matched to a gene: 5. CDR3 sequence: CASSAPSGGSTDTQYF. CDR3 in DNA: TGTGCCAGCAGCGCCCCTAGCGGGGGGTCCACAGATACGCAGTATTTT.

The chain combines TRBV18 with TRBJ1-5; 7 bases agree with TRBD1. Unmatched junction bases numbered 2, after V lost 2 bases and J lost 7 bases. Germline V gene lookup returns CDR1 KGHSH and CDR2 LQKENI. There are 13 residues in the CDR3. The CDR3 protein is CASSPDRDQPQHF. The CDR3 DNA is TGTGCCAGCTCACCAGACAGGGACCAGCCCCAGCATTTT.

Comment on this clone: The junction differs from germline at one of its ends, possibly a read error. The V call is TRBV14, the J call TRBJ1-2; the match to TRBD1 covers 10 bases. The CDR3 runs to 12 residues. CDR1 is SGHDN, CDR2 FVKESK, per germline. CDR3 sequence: CASSQDHGTGAF. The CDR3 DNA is TGTGCCAGCAGCCAAGATCACGGGACAGGGGCCTTC.

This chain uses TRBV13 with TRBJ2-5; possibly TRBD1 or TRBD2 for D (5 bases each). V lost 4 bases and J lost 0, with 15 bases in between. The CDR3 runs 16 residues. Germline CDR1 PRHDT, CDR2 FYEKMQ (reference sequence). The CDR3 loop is CASSSTGWGYQETQYF. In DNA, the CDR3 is TGTGCCAGCAGCTCCACAGGATGGGGGTACCAAGAGACCCAGTACTTC.

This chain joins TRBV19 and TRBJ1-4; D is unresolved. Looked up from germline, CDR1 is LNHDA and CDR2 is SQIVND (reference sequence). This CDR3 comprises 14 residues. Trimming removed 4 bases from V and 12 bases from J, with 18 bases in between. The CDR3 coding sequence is TGTGCCAGTAGTACCCCTGGTTGGCCCTCGGAACTGTTTTTT. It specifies CASSTPGWPSELFF.

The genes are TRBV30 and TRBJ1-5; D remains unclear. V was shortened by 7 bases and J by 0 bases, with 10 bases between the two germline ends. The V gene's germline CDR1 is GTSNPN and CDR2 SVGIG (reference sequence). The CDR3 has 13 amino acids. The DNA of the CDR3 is TGTGCCTTCCGTGGGTCTAGCAATCAGCCCCAGCATTTT. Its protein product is CAFRGSSNQPQHF.

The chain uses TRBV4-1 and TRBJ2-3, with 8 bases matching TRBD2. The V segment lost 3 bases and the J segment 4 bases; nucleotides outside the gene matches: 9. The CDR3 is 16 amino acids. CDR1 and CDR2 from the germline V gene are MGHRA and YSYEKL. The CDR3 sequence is CASSQRGAGGADTQYF. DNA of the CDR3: TGCGCCAGCAGCCAGAGGGGGGCGGGGGGCGCAGATACGCAGTATTTT.

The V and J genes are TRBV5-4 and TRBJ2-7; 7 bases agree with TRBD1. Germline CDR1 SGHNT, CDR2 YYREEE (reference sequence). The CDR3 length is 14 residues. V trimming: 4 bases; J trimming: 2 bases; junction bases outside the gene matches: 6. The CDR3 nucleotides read TGTGCCAGCAGCACCCGGGACAGTGCCTACGAGCAGTACTTC. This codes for CASSTRDSAYEQYF. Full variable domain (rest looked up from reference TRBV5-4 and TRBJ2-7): ETGVTQSPTHLIKTRGQQVTLRCSSQSGHNTVSWYQQALGQGPQFIFQYYREEENGRGNFPPRFSGLQFPNYSSELNVNALELDDSALYLCASSTRDSAYEQYFGPGTRLTVT.

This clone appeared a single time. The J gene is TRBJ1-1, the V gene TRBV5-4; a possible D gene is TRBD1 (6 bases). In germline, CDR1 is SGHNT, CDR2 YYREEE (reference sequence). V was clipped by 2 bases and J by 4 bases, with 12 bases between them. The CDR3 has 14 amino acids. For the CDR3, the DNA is TGTGCCAGCAGCTTTGGCAGGGGCGCCACTGAAGCTTTCTTT. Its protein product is CASSFGRGATEAFF.

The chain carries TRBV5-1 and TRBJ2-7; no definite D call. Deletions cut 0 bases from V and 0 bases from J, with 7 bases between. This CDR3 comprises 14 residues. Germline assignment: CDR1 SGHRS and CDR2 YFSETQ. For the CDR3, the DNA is TGCGCCAGCAGCTTGGCTCTAAACTCCTACGAGCAGTACTTC. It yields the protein CASSLALNSYEQYF.

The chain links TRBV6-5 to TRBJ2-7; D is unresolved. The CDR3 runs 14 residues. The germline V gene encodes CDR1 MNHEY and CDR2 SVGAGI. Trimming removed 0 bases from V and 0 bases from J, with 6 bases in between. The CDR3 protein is CASSYSGYSYEQYF. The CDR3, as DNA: TGTGCCAGCAGTTACTCAGGCTACTCCTACGAGCAGTACTTC.

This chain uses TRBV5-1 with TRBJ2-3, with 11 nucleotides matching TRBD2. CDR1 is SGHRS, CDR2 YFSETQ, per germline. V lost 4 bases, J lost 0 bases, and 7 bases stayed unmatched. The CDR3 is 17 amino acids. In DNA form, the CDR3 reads TGCGCCAGCAGCATTCTGCGGACTAGCGGGAGCACAGATACGCAGTATTTT. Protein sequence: CASSILRTSGSTDTQYF.

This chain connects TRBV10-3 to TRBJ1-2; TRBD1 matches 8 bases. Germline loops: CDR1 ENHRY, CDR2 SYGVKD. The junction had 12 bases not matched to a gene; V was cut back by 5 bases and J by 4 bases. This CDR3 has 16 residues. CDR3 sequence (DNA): TGTGCCATCAGTCAGGGGGCCTCATCCTCTAGCTATGGCTACACCTTC. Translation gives CAISQGASSSSYGYTF.

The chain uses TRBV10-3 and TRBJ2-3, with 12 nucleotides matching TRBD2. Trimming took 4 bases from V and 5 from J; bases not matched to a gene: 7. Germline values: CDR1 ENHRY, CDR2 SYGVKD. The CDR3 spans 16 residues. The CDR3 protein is CAISAASGGAVDTQYF. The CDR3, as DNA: TGTGCCATCAGTGCGGCTAGCGGGGGGGCGGTAGATACGCAGTATTTT.

CDR3 coding DNA: TGTGCCAGTATCAACAGGGGGCGCGGTAATGAAAAACTGTTTTTT. Residues: CASINRGRGNEKLFF. The rearrangement joins TRBV19 to TRBJ1-4, with 9 bases aligning to TRBD1. The CDR3 loop spans 15 amino acids. Germline-derived CDR1 and CDR2 are LNHDA and SQIVND (reference sequence). Germline trimming cut 7 bases from V and 4 bases from J; bases unmatched to any gene: 7.